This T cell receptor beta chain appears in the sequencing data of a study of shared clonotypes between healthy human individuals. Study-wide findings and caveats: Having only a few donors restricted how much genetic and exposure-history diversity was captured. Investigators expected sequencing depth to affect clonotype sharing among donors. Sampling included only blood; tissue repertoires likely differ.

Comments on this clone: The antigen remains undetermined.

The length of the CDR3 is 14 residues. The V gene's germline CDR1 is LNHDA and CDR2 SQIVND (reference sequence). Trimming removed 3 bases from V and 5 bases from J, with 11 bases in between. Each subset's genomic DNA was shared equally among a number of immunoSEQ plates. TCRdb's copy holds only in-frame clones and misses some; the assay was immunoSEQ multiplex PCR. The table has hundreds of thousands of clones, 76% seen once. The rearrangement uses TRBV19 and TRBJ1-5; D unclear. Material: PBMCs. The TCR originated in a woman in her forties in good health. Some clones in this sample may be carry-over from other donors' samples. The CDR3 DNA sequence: TGTGCCAGTAGTATCGGAGTTCCCGATCAGCCCCAGCATTTT. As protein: CASSIGVPDQPQHF.